Below are 17 T cell receptor beta chains sequenced from a single sample in a study of regulatory T cells in long-lasting Graves disease. The time point denotes: newly diagnosed GD, antithyroid drugs for less than 3 months. Isolated PBMC RNA provided the starting material for the TCR library. TCR beta libraries were built with iRepertoire HTBI primers and Arm-PCR of CDR3 regions. TCRdb recomputed calls from the multiplex PCR reads with MiXCR, one row per CDR3 protein. The sample lists around 400,000 distinct CDR3 sequences; around 15% were seen once. The sequenced sample was peripheral blood mononuclear cells (PBMCs), obtained at new diagnosis, from a patient treated with antithyroid drugs. All receptors derive from a female donor with Graves disease.

This clonotype appeared many times. V is TRBV27 and J is TRBJ1-2, with 12 bases identical to TRBD1. The CDR3 is 15 amino acids. The germline V gene encodes CDR1 MNHEY and CDR2 SMNVEV (reference sequence). V gave up 5 bases and J gave up 4 bases; unmatched junction bases: 5. CDR3 residues: CASSAGTGGTYGYTF. In nucleotides, the CDR3 is TGTGCCAGCAGTGCCGGGACAGGGGGCACCTATGGCTACACCTTC.

This clonotype occurred many times. The chain is built from TRBV28 and TRBJ1-2, with 11 nucleotides matching TRBD1. Losses at the gene ends were 6 bases for V and 7 bases for J; bases not matched to a gene: 4. CDR3 length equals 13 residues. From germline, CDR1 is MDHEN and CDR2 SYDVKM. The chain's CDR3 is CASRPGQGGGYTF. In DNA form, the CDR3 reads TGTGCCAGCAGGCCGGGACAGGGGGGTGGCTACACCTTC.

There are many counts of this clonotype. The chain recombines TRBV11-2 with TRBJ2-2, with D hard to call. This CDR3 is built from 14 residues. V lost 8 bases and J lost 2, with 12 bases in between. CDR1 and CDR2 (germline): SGHAT, FQNNGV. The CDR3 spells CASRYQANTGELFF. The CDR3 DNA reads as TGTGCCAGCCGGTATCAGGCCAACACCGGGGAGCTGTTTTTT. The full variable domain, in which reference TRBV11-2 and TRBJ2-2 provide the parts outside the CDR3, is EAGVAQSPRYKIIEKRQSVAFWCNPISGHATLYWYQQILGQGPKLLIQFQNNGVVDDSQLPKDRFSAERLKGVDSTLKIQPAKLEDSAVYLCASRYQANTGELFFGEGSRLTVL.

This clonotype has a count of ten or more. This chain joins TRBV6-5 and TRBJ2-5; the D gene is possibly TRBD2 (5 bases). V lost 4 bases and J 7 bases, leaving 7 bases between the germline ends. Germline V gene sequence: CDR1 MNHEY, CDR2 SVGAGI. There are 11 residues in the CDR3. The CDR3 sequence is CASSFTRTQYF. The CDR3 DNA reads as TGTGCCAGCAGTTTCACTAGGACCCAGTACTTC.

This clonotype was picked up many times. The V gene is TRBV28, the J gene TRBJ2-7; no reliable D call. This CDR3 spans 15 amino acids. The V gene's germline CDR1 is MDHEN and CDR2 SYDVKM. V was clipped by 4 bases and J by 3 bases, with 16 bases between them. The CDR3, as DNA: TGTGCCAGCAGTTCCGGGTTAAGCTCCTTCTACGAGCAGTACTTC. Encoded protein: CASSSGLSSFYEQYF.

This chain connects TRBV29-1 to TRBJ2-3; 10 bases are shared with TRBD2. V gave up 3 bases and J gave up 3 bases; unmatched junction bases: 6. The germline V gene has CDR1 SQVTM and CDR2 ANQGSEA. The CDR3 runs 15 residues. The CDR3 region has the DNA TGCAGCGTTGATGAGCGGGGGGGCCCGACAGATACGCAGTATTTT. It yields the protein CSVDERGGPTDTQYF.

The gene calls are TRBV12-3 or TRBV12-4 and TRBJ1-1, with 7 bases identical to TRBD1. The CDR3 has 12 residues. Trimming cost V 10 bases and J 3 bases; bases outside gene matches: 5. This CDR3 reads CATGQADTEAFF. In nucleotides, the CDR3 is TGTGCCACCGGACAGGCGGACACTGAAGCTTTCTTT.

In this sample, this clonotype turned up many times. A junction boundary mismatches the germline segment, possibly from a read error. V is TRBV5-1 and J is TRBJ1-1; possibly TRBD1 for D (5 bases). The CDR3 is made up of 15 amino acids. CDR1 is SGHRS and CDR2 is YFSETQ in the germline V gene. Written as DNA, the CDR3 is TGTGCCAGCAGCCGGACAAGTCAGGGGAACACTGAAGCTTTCTTT. Translated, it gives CASSRTSQGNTEAFF.

This clonotype was seen repeatedly, ten times or more. The chain carries TRBV3-1 and TRBJ1-1; tentatively, D is TRBD1 (6 bases). The V end was cut by 1 base, the J end by 3 bases, with 12 bases between. CDR3 length: 15 residues. Germline V gene lookup returns CDR1 LGHDT and CDR2 YNNKEL (reference sequence). The CDR3 loop reads CASSQGRGGHTEAFF. The CDR3 DNA follows: TGTGCCAGCAGCCAAGGAAGGGGGGGGCACACTGAAGCTTTCTTT.

This clonotype was seen at least ten times. This chain connects TRBV4-3 to TRBJ2-7; the D gene is possibly TRBD2 (5 bases). The CDR3 sequence is 14 residues long. In germline, CDR1 is LGHNA, CDR2 YSLEER. V was trimmed by 1 base and J by 3 bases, leaving 10 bases between them. The DNA of the CDR3 is TGCGCCAGCAGCCAAGCGGCGGCGGGCTACGAGCAGTACTTC. Protein sequence: CASSQAAAGYEQYF.

This clonotype has at least ten counts. V gene TRBV29-1 combines with J gene TRBJ1-2; D not certain. In germline, CDR1 is SQVTM, CDR2 ANQGSEA. The CDR3 consists of 17 residues. V lost 0 bases to trimming and J lost 4 bases, with 21 bases between them. DNA of the CDR3: TGCAGCGTTGAAGATATGTTCGTGGTTGGCGGGATCTATGGCTACACCTTC. Its protein product is CSVEDMFVVGGIYGYTF.

This clonotype has a count of ten or more. The rearrangement links TRBV20-1 to TRBJ2-1, with D possibly being TRBD2 (6 bases). Trimming shortened V by 3 bases and J by 3 bases, and 12 bases separated the two germline ends. The CDR3 spans 14 residues. Germline V gene data show CDR1 as DFQATT and CDR2 as SNEGSKA (reference sequence). CDR3 DNA sequence: TGCAGTGCTAGTCAGGTAGCGGACTACAATGAGCAGTTCTTC. It codes for CSASQVADYNEQFF.

The gene calls are TRBV6-9 and TRBJ2-3; 9 bases are a match to TRBD2. The J call may be mistaken, given a closer DNA end match to TRBJ2-1. CDR1 is MNHGY, CDR2 SVAAGI, per germline. The CDR3 extends over 17 amino acids. This CDR3 reads CASSYSPGLADKNEQFF. CDR3 nucleotides: TGTGCCAGCAGTTACTCCCCGGGACTAGCCGATAAAAATGAGCAGTTCTTC.

This clonotype came up many times. V and J are TRBV11-2 and TRBJ1-1, with 12 bases identical to TRBD1. The CDR3 length is 16 residues. Germline trimming cut 5 bases from V and 5 bases from J; bases unmatched to any gene: 9. Per the germline V gene, CDR1 is SGHAT and CDR2 is FQNNGV. DNA of the CDR3: TGTGCCAGCAGCCCGCGGGACAGGGGGCTAGGAACTGAAGCTTTCTTT. This sequence encodes CASSPRDRGLGTEAFF.

Only one count was recorded for this clonotype. The chain joins TRBV12-3 or TRBV12-4 to TRBJ1-1, with 12 bases that match TRBD1. The CDR3 length is 13 residues. V gave up 6 bases and J gave up 8 bases; unmatched junction bases: 4. This CDR3 reads CASREGTGGEAFF. The CDR3 nucleotides are TGTGCCAGCAGAGAAGGGACAGGGGGCGAAGCTTTCTTT.

The chain recombines TRBV4-3 with TRBJ2-1; maybe TRBD1 (5 bases). Germline V CDR1 and CDR2: LGHNA, YSLEER. Trimming removed 0 bases from V and 2 bases from J, with 8 bases in between. The CDR3 covers 15 residues. The CDR3 loop reads CASSQEGQAYNEQFF. The CDR3 DNA reads as TGCGCCAGCAGCCAAGAGGGGCAGGCCTACAATGAGCAGTTCTTC.

J is TRBJ1-1 and V is TRBV5-1; D is possibly TRBD1 (5 bases). V gave up 1 base and J gave up 5 bases, with 12 bases separating them. The CDR3 is 14 amino acids. Germline V gives CDR1 SGHRS, CDR2 YFSETQ. CDR3 region: CASSLLYEGTEAFF. The DNA of the CDR3 is TGCGCCAGCAGCTTGCTGTATGAGGGGACTGAAGCTTTCTTT.